This paragraph covers one TCR beta chain sequence. The sample is drawn from a study of sequential checkpoint blockade in melanoma. Study as a whole: Randomization was 1:1 between first-line nivolumab→ipilimumab and ipilimumab→nivolumab. Each arm's sequence ended with maintenance nivolumab.

The CDR3 loop spans 13 amino acids. Germline CDR1 is LNHDA and CDR2 is SQIVND (reference sequence). J lost 7 bases, V lost 5 bases, and 5 bases had no gene match. Treatment denoted: randomized to nivolumab then ipilimumab (arm A) or the reverse (arm B). No patient had prior DNA-damaging chemotherapy. Live CD3+CD8+ CD19− CD56− cells were sorted from PBMCs. Sequenced by immunoSEQ multiplex PCR; TCRdb stores in-frame clones only, minus some. This sample carries some 17,000 clones, 60% to 80% of them seen once, and the ten largest clones take 12%. J is TRBJ1-2 and V is TRBV19, with 9 bases identical to TRBD1. The sample was CD8+ T cells sorted from blood (inferred from file names), taken from a patient given nivolumab and ipilimumab in sequence. The origin of this receptor is a human donor with melanoma. The CDR3, as DNA: TGTGCCAGTAGTGCACAGGGGGCATCTGGCTACACCTTC. It is translated as CASSAQGASGYTF.